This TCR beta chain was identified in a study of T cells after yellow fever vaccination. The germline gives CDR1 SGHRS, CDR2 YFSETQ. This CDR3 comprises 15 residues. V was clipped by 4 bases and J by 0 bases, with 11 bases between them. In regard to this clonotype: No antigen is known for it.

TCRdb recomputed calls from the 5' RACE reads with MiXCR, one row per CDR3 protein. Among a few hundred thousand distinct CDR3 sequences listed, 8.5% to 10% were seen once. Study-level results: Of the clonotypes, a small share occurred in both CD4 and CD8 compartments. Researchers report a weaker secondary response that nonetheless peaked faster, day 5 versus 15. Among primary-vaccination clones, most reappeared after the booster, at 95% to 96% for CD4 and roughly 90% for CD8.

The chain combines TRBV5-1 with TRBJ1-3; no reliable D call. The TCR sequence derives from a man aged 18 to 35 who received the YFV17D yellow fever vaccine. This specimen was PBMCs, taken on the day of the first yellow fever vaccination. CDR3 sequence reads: CASSEDFSSGNTIYF. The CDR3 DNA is TGCGCCAGCAGCGAGGACTTTAGCTCTGGAAACACCATATATTTT.